This T cell receptor (beta chain) was documented in a study of T cells in localized non-small cell lung cancer. The study, taken as a whole, reports: Clonality peaked in uninvolved adjacent lung rather than tumor. Longer overall survival associated with higher blood T cell density; shorter survival with higher adjacent-lung clonality. Adjacent lung tissue had a median approximately 61 of the top 100 clones found in the tumor.

To note about this clone: As yet, its antigen is unknown.

The CDR3 consists of 11 residues. Repertoires were generated with immunoSEQ multiplex PCR, while TCRdb's copy carries only in-frame clones and drops some. The sample records about 36,000 clones, 90% to 95% being singletons. The receptor was derived from a female donor over 55 with stage I lung adenocarcinoma. The chain couples TRBV21-1 to TRBJ2-7. TRBV21-1 is a listed pseudogene. The sequencing used peripheral blood, collected before any cancer treatment. CDR3 nucleotide sequence: TGTGCCAGCAGCAAAGGGCGAGAGCAGTACGTC. This encodes CASSKGREQYV.